This TCR beta chain stems from a study of blood T cells in healthy people across ages. Findings and caveats of the study: Estimates drawn from one million T cells were deemed to understate diversity. Higher diversity, along with more naive CD4+ cells, distinguished long-lived donors from aged donors.

Per sample, at least 5.5 micrograms of total RNA were extracted. The second PCR ran roughly 6 to 12 cycles with a sample-barcoded 5' primer and J-beta primers. Through a template-switch adaptor with 12 random nucleotides, each cDNA molecule received a tag. MiXCR, run by TCRdb on the 5' RACE reads, gives a single entry per CDR3 protein. The repertoire holds 700,000 or so distinct CDR3 sequences, with around 41% as singletons. About this clonotype itself: Its target is not known.

Sequences were obtained from blood. The source is an elderly man in good health.

The CDR3 nucleotides are TGTGCCATCAAAGACAGGGCCTCCTACAATGAGCAGTTCTTC. Protein product: CAIKDRASYNEQFF. The chain is built from TRBV6-2 or TRBV6-3 and TRBJ2-1; 7 nucleotides agree with TRBD1. The germline V gene has CDR1 MNHEY and CDR2 SVGEGT. V was clipped by 10 bases and J by 0 bases; unmatched bases: 6. The length of the CDR3 is 14 residues.